This paragraph covers one T cell receptor beta chain sequence. From blood CD8+ and CD4+ T cells, the TCR beta chain was sequenced. The multiple sclerosis controls were treatment-naive patients affected by stable or active relapsing-remitting disease. TEMRA cells underwent FACS enrichment and CD8+ and CD4+ T cells underwent negative isolation. This record comes from a study of CD8 T cells in Susac syndrome. The V end lost 8 bases, the J end lost 5 bases, and 12 bases lay between the germline ends. CDR1 is SNHLY and CDR2 is FYNNEI in the germline V gene. This CDR3 is 13 amino acids long. With random hexamers, about 0.45 to 1 ug RNA was reverse transcribed. The immunoSEQ assay covered 54 Vbeta and 13 Jbeta segments for CDR3. TCRdb itself ran the immunoSEQ multiplex PCR reads through MiXCR, one entry per CDR3 protein. Here the sample spans about 150,000 distinct CDR3 sequences, roughly 95% being singletons.

This TCR was recovered from a human donor with multiple sclerosis. This sequence joins TRBV2 and TRBJ1-4, with a possible D match to TRBD1 (5 bases). What was sequenced was CD8+ T cells from PBMCs. For the CDR3, the DNA is TGTGCCAGCCGGGACGCATCCAATGAAAAACTGTTTTTT. Amino acids: CASRDASNEKLFF.